This paragraph reports one T cell receptor (beta chain). What it binds is unknown. This sample is part of a study of cytomegalovirus exposure and HLA in healthy donors. Whole-study findings and limits: Most TCR sequences showed up rarely, but some public TCRs showed up in many donors. The authors confirmed in vitro that three CMV-associated chains were specific for CMV antigens.

The CDR3 runs 12 residues. CDR1 is SQVTM, CDR2 ANQGSEA, per germline. Trimming took off 3 bases at V and 9 bases at J, with 12 bases between the two ends. Clones were read by immunoSEQ multiplex PCR, and TCRdb kept only the in-frame ones, dropping some. The sample shows some 67,000 clones, about 95% of them seen only once. This chain links TRBV29-1 with TRBJ2-1; no reliable D call. The specimen sequenced was PBMCs. This TCR derives from a woman aged 18-29 years in good health and CMV-seronegative. The CDR3 coding sequence is TGCAGCGTTGAGTATCGTTTCGGTGAGCAGTTCTTC. Its protein is CSVEYRFGEQFF.